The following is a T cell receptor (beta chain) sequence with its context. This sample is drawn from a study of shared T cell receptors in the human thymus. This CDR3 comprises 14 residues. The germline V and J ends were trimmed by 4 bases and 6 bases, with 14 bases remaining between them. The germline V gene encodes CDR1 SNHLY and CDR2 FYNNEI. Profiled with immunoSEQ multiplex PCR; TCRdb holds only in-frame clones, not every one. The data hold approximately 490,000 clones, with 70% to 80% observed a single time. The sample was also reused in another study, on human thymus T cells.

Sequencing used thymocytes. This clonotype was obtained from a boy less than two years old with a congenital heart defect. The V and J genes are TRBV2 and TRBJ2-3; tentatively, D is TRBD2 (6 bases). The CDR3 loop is CASSAGQEGDTQYF. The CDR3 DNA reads TGTGCCAGCAGTGCCGGCCAGGAGGGGGATACGCAGTATTTT.